The TCR beta chain described here comes from a study of radiation and T cells in renal cell carcinoma. General study results and limits: In blood, top tumor clones expanded by 2 weeks, shrinking by 4.

The CDR3 contains 12 residues. Germline V gene data show CDR1 as SNHLY and CDR2 as FYNNEI. Remarks on this clone: No antigen is known for it. One end of the junction fails to match germline, which may point to a read error.

Time point meaning: blood 4 weeks post-SBRT, at nephrectomy. Treatment defined: 15 Gy SBRT to primary tumor, nephrectomy 4 weeks later. Sequenced by immunoSEQ multiplex PCR; TCRdb stores in-frame clones only, minus some. Of fewer than 200,000 clones in the sample, about 88% were seen once. This chain joins TRBV2 and TRBJ1-5, with a weak D call TRBD1 (6 bases). The TCR comes from a woman aged 45-60 years with renal cell carcinoma. This sample comprised blood, obtained from a patient whose treatment included radiotherapy and nephrectomy. For the CDR3, the DNA is TGTGCCACAGGACAGTATAATCAGCTCCAGCATTTT. Protein sequence: CATGQYNQLQHF.